These 26 T cell receptor beta chains came from one sample sequenced in a study of OX40 agonist ivuxolimab in advanced cancers. Profiled with immunoSEQ multiplex PCR; TCRdb holds only in-frame clones, not every one. The table shows tens of thousands of clones, with around 83% occurring only once. This specimen consisted of CD4+ or CD8+ T cells sorted from blood, obtained in a trial of the OX40 agonist ivuxolimab. These TCRs come from an adult with an advanced solid tumor such as melanoma, head and neck, liver or kidney cancer.

The chain has TRBV9 and TRBJ1-3; D is uncertain. The length of the CDR3 is 17 residues. V was cut by 4 bases and J by 0 bases, with 17 bases left in between. CDR1 and CDR2 (germline): SGDLS, YYNGEE. CDR3 nucleotides: TGTGCCAGCAGCCCAGCCCCGGCAGCCAACTCTGGAAACACCATATATTTT. It yields the protein CASSPAPAANSGNTIYF.

The chain joins TRBV19 to TRBJ2-5; D is unresolved. The J call may be faulty, since TRBJ2-7 better matches the DNA end. This CDR3 has 14 amino acids. Germline CDR1 and CDR2: LNHDA and SQIVND (reference sequence). CDR3 DNA: TGTGCCAGTAGTAAGGGCGTCAACAGCTACGAGCAGTACTTC. It encodes CASSKGVNSYEQYF.

The chain couples TRBV7-2 to TRBJ2-1; 8 nucleotides match TRBD2. Germline CDR1 is SGHTA and CDR2 is FQGNSA. This CDR3 contains 16 residues. V was pared by 4 bases and J by 0 bases, with 5 bases of the junction left unmatched. This CDR3 is CASSSLAGSSYNEQFF. The CDR3 DNA sequence: TGTGCCAGCAGCTCCTTAGCGGGAAGCTCCTACAATGAGCAGTTCTTC.

This clone was picked up one time. The chain uses TRBV6-1 and TRBJ1-2, with TRBD1 matching over 7 bases. Germline-derived CDR1 and CDR2 are MNHNS and SASEGT. This CDR3 spans 15 amino acids. V lost 5 bases, J lost 7 bases, and 13 bases stayed unmatched. In nucleotides, the CDR3 is TGTGCCAGCAGTCGAGAGACAGGGTGGAAAAGTGGCTACACCTTC. Its protein product is CASSRETGWKSGYTF.

The genes are TRBV29-1 and TRBJ2-5; D may be TRBD1 or TRBD2 (5 bases each). Per the germline V gene, CDR1 is SQVTM and CDR2 is ANQGSEA. The germline V and J ends were trimmed by 4 bases and 2 bases, with 8 bases remaining between them. The CDR3 consists of 12 residues. CDR3 in amino acids: CSVAGQQETQYF. The CDR3, as DNA: TGCAGCGTTGCGGGGCAGCAAGAGACCCAGTACTTC. The full variable domain, its missing parts supplied by reference TRBV29-1 and TRBJ2-5, is SAVISQKPSRDICQRGTSLTIQCQVDSQVTMMFWYRQQPGQSLTLIATANQGSEATYESGFVIDKFPISRPNLTFSTLTVSNMSPEDSSIYLCSVAGQQETQYFGPGTRLLVL.

This sequence joins TRBV9 and TRBJ1-5, with 8 bases lining up with TRBD1. The length of the CDR3 is 14 residues. Germline CDR1 and CDR2: SGDLS and YYNGEE. V gave up 5 bases and J gave up 6 bases; unmatched junction bases: 7. CDR3 amino acids: CASSGTGGGQPQHF. The CDR3 bases are TGTGCCAGCAGTGGTACAGGGGGGGGTCAGCCCCAGCATTTT. Full variable domain (rest looked up from reference TRBV9 and TRBJ1-5): DSGVTQTPKHLITATGQRVTLRCSPRSGDLSVYWYQQSLDQGLQFLIQYYNGEERAKGNILERFSAQQFPDLHSELNLSSLELGDSALYFCASSGTGGGQPQHFGDGTRLSIL.

The chain has TRBV4-2 and TRBJ1-3; D is uncertain. Between the trimmed V and J ends, which lost 0 bases and 0 bases, there was a span of 15 bases. CDR3 size: 18 residues. Germline CDR1 LGHNA, CDR2 YNFKEQ. The CDR3, as DNA: TGTGCCAGCAGCCAAGATTCTGGGTTGGGCTACTCTGGAAACACCATATATTTT. Its translation is CASSQDSGLGYSGNTIYF.

The chain employs TRBV6-1 and TRBJ1-6; 7 bases are a match to TRBD1. J was trimmed by 10 bases and V by 4 bases; bases with no gene match: 10. The CDR3 consists of 15 residues. Germline CDR1 and CDR2: MNHNS and SASEGT. DNA for the CDR3: TGTGCCAGCAGTGTCGACAGGGCGGCAGGATCACCCCTCCACTTT. As protein: CASSVDRAAGSPLHF.

The chain links TRBV2 to TRBJ2-3, with no clear D. V was trimmed by 1 base and J by 4 bases, leaving 3 bases between them. There are 12 residues in the CDR3. CDR1 SNHLY and CDR2 FYNNEI come from the germline V gene. CDR3 protein: CASSEGADTQYF. The CDR3 DNA reads TGTGCCAGCAGTGAAGGGGCAGATACGCAGTATTTT.

This clone was detected once. The gene calls are TRBV25-1 and TRBJ1-2; TRBD1 agrees at 7 bases. With 10 bases clipped from V and 10 bases from J, the junction kept 12 bases outside the gene matches. CDR1 and CDR2 from the germline V gene are MGHDK and SYGVNS. There are 12 residues in the CDR3. CDR3 residues: CATRATGQNYTF. In DNA form, the CDR3 reads TGTGCCACCCGTGCGACAGGGCAGAACTACACCTTC.

V usage is TRBV4-1 and J usage is TRBJ1-5; D may be TRBD1 (5 bases). The CDR3 is 14 amino acids. Germline V gives CDR1 MGHRA, CDR2 YSYEKL. Between the trimmed V and J ends, which lost 0 bases and 6 bases, there was a span of 9 bases. The CDR3, as DNA: TGCGCCAGCAGCCAAGACGGGGGGGGTCAGCCCCAGCATTTT. Its protein product is CASSQDGGGQPQHF.

V is TRBV2 and J is TRBJ1-3; D is uncertain. The CDR3 consists of 15 residues. With 8 bases removed from V and 1 base from J, the gap between germline ends came to 15 bases. From germline, CDR1 is SNHLY and CDR2 FYNNEI. DNA for the CDR3: TGTGCCAGCCTCCGGGAACGGCGATCTGGAAACACCATATATTTT. It yields the protein CASLRERRSGNTIYF.

The chain has TRBV7-9 and TRBJ1-4, with no clear D. V was trimmed by 5 bases and J by 0 bases, leaving 10 bases between them. The CDR3 runs 15 residues. Germline V gene sequence: CDR1 SEHNR, CDR2 FQNEAQ (reference sequence). This chain's CDR3 is CASSIGPATNEKLFF. As DNA, the CDR3 is TGTGCCAGCAGCATAGGACCTGCAACTAATGAAAAACTGTTTTTT.

V gene TRBV6-1 combines with J gene TRBJ2-2, with TRBD2 matching 10 bases. Unmatched junction bases numbered 10, after V lost 4 bases and J lost 5 bases. Germline lookup yields CDR1 MNHNS and CDR2 SASEGT. This CDR3 region has 17 residues. In DNA, the CDR3 is TGTGCCAGCAGTGCGAGCGGGGGGGCCTTGGGGACCGGGGAGCTGTTTTTT. Protein: CASSASGGALGTGELFF.

The V and J genes are TRBV4-1 and TRBJ1-3; D is possibly TRBD1 (5 bases). Trimming stripped 3 bases from V and 4 bases from J, with 16 bases between. The CDR3 runs 16 residues. In germline, CDR1 is MGHRA, CDR2 YSYEKL. CDR3 DNA: TGCGCCAGCAGCCAGTGGGGCGGGGTACGGGGAAACACCATATATTTT. Translated: CASSQWGGVRGNTIYF.

This sequence joins TRBV15 and TRBJ1-1; tentatively, D is TRBD1 (5 bases). V was trimmed by 3 bases and J by 0 bases, leaving 11 bases between them. Germline CDR1 reads LNHNV; CDR2 reads YYDKDF (reference sequence). This CDR3 is built from 15 residues. CDR3 coding DNA: TGTGCCACCAGCAGTGGACATGGCCTGAACACTGAAGCTTTCTTT. Its protein is CATSSGHGLNTEAFF.

V and J are TRBV19 and TRBJ2-2, with D perhaps being TRBD1 or TRBD2 (5 bases each). The CDR3 has 15 amino acids. V was trimmed by 5 bases and J by 6 bases, leaving 16 bases between them. Germline-derived CDR1 and CDR2 are LNHDA and SQIVND (reference sequence). The CDR3 DNA follows: TGTGCCAGTAGTTCATCAGGGACGGTACCCGGGGAGCTGTTTTTT. It translates to CASSSSGTVPGELFF.

This clone was seen only a few times. The V call is TRBV19, the J call TRBJ1-1; TRBD1 might be the D (5 bases). V was clipped by 5 bases and J by 3 bases, with 16 bases between them. The CDR3 has 15 amino acids. CDR1 LNHDA and CDR2 SQIVND come from the germline V gene (reference sequence). CDR3: CASSPPRGRYTEAFF. The CDR3 DNA sequence: TGTGCCAGTAGTCCGCCCCGGGGGAGGTACACTGAAGCTTTCTTT. The full variable domain, its missing parts supplied by reference TRBV19 and TRBJ1-1, is DGGITQSPKYLFRKEGQNVTLSCEQNLNHDAMYWYRQDPGQGLRLIYYSQIVNDFQKGDIAEGYSVSREKKESFPLTVTSAQKNPTAFYLCASSPPRGRYTEAFFGQGTRLTVV.

V and J are TRBV7-9 and TRBJ2-7, with TRBD2 matching 12 bases. Germline V CDR1 and CDR2: SEHNR, FQNEAQ (reference sequence). With 5 bases clipped from V and 9 bases from J, the junction kept 11 bases outside the gene matches. The CDR3 extends over 15 amino acids. The CDR3 nucleotides read TGTGCCAGCAGCCCGACTAGCGGGAGTGTTCGGTGGCAGTACTTC. It is translated as CASSPTSGSVRWQYF.

The J gene is TRBJ2-7, the V gene TRBV4-1; TRBD2 matches 9 bases. V lost 1 base, J lost 3 bases, and 7 bases stayed unmatched. CDR1 and CDR2 from the germline V gene are MGHRA and YSYEKL. CDR3 length equals 16 residues. The CDR3 region is CASSQGTSSGDYEQYF. CDR3 nucleotide sequence: TGCGCCAGCAGCCAAGGTACGTCTAGCGGGGACTACGAGCAGTACTTC.

This clone was observed a few times. The V and J genes are TRBV12-5 and TRBJ2-7; 9 bases map to TRBD1. The CDR3 totals 15 residues. From germline, CDR1 is LGHNT and CDR2 FRNRAP. With 2 bases clipped from V and 6 bases from J, the junction kept 8 bases outside the gene matches. This CDR3 is CASGLSRQGGSEQYF. In DNA, the CDR3 is TGTGCTAGTGGTTTGTCAAGACAGGGGGGATCCGAGCAGTACTTC.

This chain connects TRBV2 to TRBJ2-7; 9 positions match TRBD1. J was trimmed by 7 bases and V by 6 bases; bases with no gene match: 13. In germline, CDR1 is SNHLY, CDR2 FYNNEI. The CDR3 is 15 residues long. The CDR3 DNA sequence: TGTGCCAGCAGACCGGGGGCTAGCGGACAGGGGGAGCAGTACTTC. This encodes CASRPGASGQGEQYF.

V gene TRBV5-1 combines with J gene TRBJ2-1; 7 bases are a match to TRBD2. Looked up from germline, CDR1 is SGHRS and CDR2 is YFSETQ. The CDR3 is made up of 18 amino acids. After removal of 2 bases from V and 0 bases from J, the junction contained 11 bases not matched to a gene. Here the CDR3 reads CASSFGGAGDLSYNEQFF. DNA of the CDR3: TGCGCCAGCAGCTTCGGTGGTGCGGGGGACCTCTCCTACAATGAGCAGTTCTTC. Combining the CDR3 with reference TRBV5-1 and TRBJ2-1 gives the whole variable domain KAGVTQTPRYLIKTRGQQVTLSCSPISGHRSVSWYQQTPGQGLQFLFEYFSETQRNKGNFPGRFSGRQFSNSRSEMNVSTLELGDSALYLCASSFGGAGDLSYNEQFFGPGTRLTVL.

V is TRBV2 and J is TRBJ1-5; D unresolved. This CDR3 contains 13 residues. V lost 7 bases and J lost 2, with 9 bases in between. Germline V gene sequence: CDR1 SNHLY, CDR2 FYNNEI. The CDR3 DNA is TGTGCCAGCAAATGGGGTGGCAATCAGCCCCAGCATTTT. It is translated as CASKWGGNQPQHF.

This chain uses TRBV2 with TRBJ1-2, with TRBD1 as a possible D gene (5 bases). CDR3 length: 14 amino acids. V was cut by 4 bases and J by 4 bases, with 13 bases left in between. The germline V gene encodes CDR1 SNHLY and CDR2 FYNNEI. The CDR3 loop is CASSGAGRVYGYTF. The DNA of the CDR3 is TGTGCCAGCAGTGGGGCAGGGCGAGTCTATGGCTACACCTTC.

V gene TRBV11-2 combines with J gene TRBJ1-2; the D gene is possibly TRBD1 (5 bases). The germline gives CDR1 SGHAT, CDR2 FQNNGV. CDR3 size: 14 residues. V lost 8 bases and J 4 bases, leaving 17 bases between the germline ends. The CDR3 region is CASEGVGEIYGYTF. CDR3 DNA sequence: TGTGCCAGCGAAGGGGTAGGGGAGATCTATGGCTACACCTTC.